Listed below are T cell receptor beta chains from one sample, sequenced in a study of post-analysis software for immune sequencing data. TCRdb recomputed calls from the PCR reads with MiXCR, one row per CDR3 protein. The sample contains roughly 600,000 distinct CDR3 sequences, 44% of which appear only once. Input material: blood. The source is a girl under 18 with multiple sclerosis. The CDR3 runs from the conserved cysteine through the conserved F or W. The order of the fields is J gene, D gene, V gene, clone size, CDR3 DNA, CDR3 protein. A D gene is named only where the DNA matches it firmly. The size of a clone is reported for some rows only, either as once, few or many, or as a class for expanded clones.

TRBJ2-7 | TRBD2 | TRBV4-1 | NA | TGCGCCAGCAGCCAACAGGGTGGGAGGGCCGCCTACGAGCAGTACTTC | CASSQQGGRAAYEQYF
TRBJ2-3 | TRBD2 | TRBV20-1 | few | TGCAGTGCTATATTACTAGCGGATACGCAGTATTTT | CSAILLADTQYF
TRBJ2-1 | NA | TRBV6-2/TRBV6-3 | few | TGTGCCAGCGGTAACGGGGCTTACAATGAGCAGTTCTTC | CASGNGAYNEQFF
TRBJ1-1 | NA | TRBV29-1 | NA | TGCAGCGTTGGCGGGGGGCTGTGGACTGAAGCTTTCTTT | CSVGGGLWTEAFF
TRBJ2-1 | NA | TRBV10-3 | NA | TGTGCCATCAGTCCTACCGTGGGCACCTCCTACAATGAGCAGTTCTTC | CAISPTVGTSYNEQFF
TRBJ2-1 | TRBD2 | TRBV5-4 | NA | TGTGCCAGCAGCTTCCTACTAGCGGGCTCCTACAATGAGCAGTTCTTC | CASSFLLAGSYNEQFF
TRBJ1-5 | NA | TRBV11-1 | NA | TGTGCCAGCAGCTTGGGGCCGACGGATAGCAATCAGCCCCAGCATTTT | CASSLGPTDSNQPQHF
TRBJ2-3 | NA | TRBV6-6 | few | TGTGCCAGCAGTCATATTGGAGGGGGCGAAGATACGCAGTATTTT | CASSHIGGGEDTQYF
TRBJ2-4 | NA | TRBV4-2 | NA | TGTGCCAGCAGCCAAGAGGCCAGGCGAAACATTCAGTACTTC | CASSQEARRNIQYF
TRBJ2-1 | NA | TRBV20-1 | NA | TGCAGTGCGATATCCGGGACAAGATACAATGAGCGGTTCTTC | CSAISGTRYNERFF
TRBJ2-5 | TRBD1 | TRBV25-1 | NA | TGTGCCAGCAGAACAGGACAGGGCGAAGAGACCCAGTACTTC | CASRTGQGEETQYF
TRBJ1-2 | TRBD1 | TRBV12-3/TRBV12-4 | few | TGTGCCAGCAGGACAGGGGGCAGTGGCTACACCTTC | CASRTGGSGYTF
TRBJ2-5 | TRBD2 | TRBV7-7 | NA | TGTGCCAGCAGTGGACTAGAACAAGAGACCCAGTACTTC | CASSGLEQETQYF
TRBJ2-1 | NA | TRBV10-1 | few | TGCGCCAGCAGTATCGGCCGGAATGAGCAGTTCTTC | CASSIGRNEQFF
TRBJ1-2 | NA | TRBV20-1 | NA | TGCAGTGCTAGAGATAACAGTCCTAGGGATCTGGCTGGCTACACCTTC | CSARDNSPRDLAGYTF
TRBJ2-1 | NA | TRBV5-1 | few | TGCGCCAGCAGCCTTTTGAAGGAGCAGTTCTTC | CASSLLKEQFF
TRBJ1-1 | TRBD1 | TRBV4-1 | NA | TGCGCCAGCAGTCAGGGGGCTGGACTGAACACTGAAGCTTTCTTT | CASSQGAGLNTEAFF
TRBJ2-1 | NA | TRBV11-2 | once | TGTGCCAGCAGCTTAGGTCCCCCGGGACTCCCACGCTCCTACAATGAGCAGTTCTTC | CASSLGPPGLPRSYNEQFF
TRBJ2-7 | TRBD2 | TRBV10-2 | NA | TGCGCCAGCGGGACTAGTGACTACGAGCAGTACTTC | CASGTSDYEQYF
TRBJ2-1 | NA | TRBV7-9 | NA | TGTGCCAGCAGCTGGGACATATACAATGAGCAGTTCTTC | CASSWDIYNEQFF
TRBJ1-2 | NA | TRBV20-1 | NA | TGCAGTGCTGAATCCGGGACAAGTATTAACTATGGCTACACCTTC | CSAESGTSINYGYTF
TRBJ2-7 | NA | TRBV6-5 | few | TGTGCCAGCAGTCTCCGGGACAAGGGAACCTACGAGCAGTACTTC | CASSLRDKGTYEQYF
TRBJ2-2 | NA | TRBV5-8 | NA | TGTGCCAGCAGCTTGGTATCTAACACCGGGGAGCTGTTTTTT | CASSLVSNTGELFF
TRBJ2-5 | NA | TRBV5-1 | NA | TGCGCCAGCAGCTCGGACCGGGACACGGAGCAGTACTTC | CASSSDRDTEQYF
TRBJ1-2 | NA | TRBV7-2 | NA | TGTGCCAGCAGCTTAGTGGGGGCGGGTGGCTACACCTTC | CASSLVGAGGYTF
TRBJ2-7 | TRBD2 | TRBV5-1 | few | TGCGCCAGCAGCACCTCGGGAGGGCCCTACGAGCAGTACTTC | CASSTSGGPYEQYF
TRBJ1-4 | NA | TRBV4-1 | few | TGCGCCAGCAGCCAAGGGGGAGGGGGGAGTGAAAAACTGTTTTTT | CASSQGGGGSEKLFF
TRBJ2-3 | NA | TRBV5-5 | NA | TGTGCCAGCAGCTTGGTTTCTAGCTGTCGGATCACAGATACGCAGTATTTT | CASSLVSSCRITDTQYF
TRBJ2-3 | NA | TRBV7-8 | few | TGTGCCAGCAGCCCCCTAAGTAATAGTTGGACAGATACGCAGTATTTT | CASSPLSNSWTDTQYF
TRBJ2-5 | TRBD1 | TRBV12-3/TRBV12-4 | NA | TGTGCCAGCAGCGGGACAGGGTGGGATGTCGAGACCCAGTACTTC | CASSGTGWDVETQYF
TRBJ2-5 | NA | TRBV10-2 | NA | TGCGCCAGCAGTGAGTTAGAGACCTTGAGAGAGACCCAGTACTTC | CASSELETLRETQYF
TRBJ1-6 | TRBD1 | TRBV29-1 | NA | TGCAGCGTGGCGACCGGGACAGGGGTTAATTCACCCCTCCACTTT | CSVATGTGVNSPLHF
TRBJ2-7 | TRBD2 | TRBV11-3 | NA | TGTGCCAGCAGCAAGGCGGGAGGGCAATGGAACGAGCAGTACTTC | CASSKAGGQWNEQYF
TRBJ1-2 | NA | TRBV12-3/TRBV12-4 | NA | TGTGCCAGCAGACAATTTGGGACGAGTGGCTACACCTTC | CASRQFGTSGYTF
TRBJ2-1 | NA | TRBV5-1 | NA | TGCGCCAGCAGCTTGCAAGTAGCGGCCAATGAGCAGTTCTTC | CASSLQVAANEQFF
TRBJ2-1 | NA | TRBV10-3 | NA | TGTGCCATCAGTGACCCCTCGGATAAGTCCTACAATGAGCAGTTCTTC | CAISDPSDKSYNEQFF
TRBJ2-1 | TRBD1 | TRBV7-9 | few | TGTGCCAGCAGCTTACCTAGGGGCAGGGGGCATTTTAATGAGCAGTTCTTC | CASSLPRGRGHFNEQFF
TRBJ2-5 | NA | TRBV29-1 | NA | TGCAGCGTTGAGAACAGGGCGGAGACCCAGTACTTC | CSVENRAETQYF